This T cell receptor beta chain was obtained from a study of Ad26.COV2.S vaccination and SARS-CoV-2 variants. Comments on this clone: The target antigen is unknown.

Germline CDR1 SGHRS, CDR2 YFSETQ. V was pared by 3 bases and J by 6 bases, with 16 bases between. The CDR3 spans 14 residues. Profiled with immunoSEQ multiplex PCR; TCRdb holds only in-frame clones, not every one. The sample lists fewer than 500,000 clones; about nine tenths were seen once. The study's findings and limits: Responses of spike-specific T cells (both CD8+ and CD4+) reportedly showed substantial breadth after vaccination. Vaccine and placebo recipients had comparable breadth of non-spike TCRs.

Treatment here: roughly 20 received Ad26.COV2.S at low or high dose, single or two shots; a few received placebo; per-sample allocation not given. Material that was analyzed had been drawn on day 63 after the first vaccine or placebo injection. An adult donor aged 18-55 years was enrolled in Boston. SARS-CoV-2 spike from the Wuhan strain was encoded by the vaccine, an Ad26 vector. Sequences were derived from peripheral blood, sampled in a trial of Ad26.COV2.S vaccine versus placebo. This clonotype was obtained from a person aged 18-60 years who received the Ad26.COV2.S COVID-19 vaccine or a placebo. The rearrangement joins TRBV5-1 to TRBJ2-7; TRBD1 or TRBD2 may be the D gene (5 bases each). The CDR3: CASSSSGTLAEQYF. Here the CDR3 DNA reads TGCGCCAGCAGCTCTTCAGGGACGTTAGCCGAGCAGTACTTC. The variable domain in full, with the rest retrieved from reference TRBV5-1 and TRBJ2-7, is KAGVTQTPRYLIKTRGQQVTLSCSPISGHRSVSWYQQTPGQGLQFLFEYFSETQRNKGNFPGRFSGRQFSNSRSEMNVSTLELGDSALYLCASSSSGTLAEQYFGPGTRLTVT.